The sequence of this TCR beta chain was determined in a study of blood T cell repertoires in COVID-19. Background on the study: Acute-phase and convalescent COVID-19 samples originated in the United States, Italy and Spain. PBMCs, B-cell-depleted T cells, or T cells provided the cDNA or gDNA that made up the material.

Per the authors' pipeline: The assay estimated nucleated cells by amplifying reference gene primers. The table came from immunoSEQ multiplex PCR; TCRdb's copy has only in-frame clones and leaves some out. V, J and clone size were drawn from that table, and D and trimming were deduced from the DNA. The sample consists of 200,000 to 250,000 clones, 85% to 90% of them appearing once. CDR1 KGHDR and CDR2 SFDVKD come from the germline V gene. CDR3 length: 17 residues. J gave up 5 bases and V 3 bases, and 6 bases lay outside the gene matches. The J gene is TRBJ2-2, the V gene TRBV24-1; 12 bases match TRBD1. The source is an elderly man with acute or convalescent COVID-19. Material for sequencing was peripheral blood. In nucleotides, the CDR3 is TGTGCCACCAGTGATCCGGGACAGGGGGCGGGGACCGGGGAGCTGTTTTTT. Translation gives CATSDPGQGAGTGELFF.